In this sample, the clone carrying this T cell receptor (beta chain) turned up once. The data stem from a study of blood T cell repertoires in COVID-19. About the study: Both acute and convalescent COVID-19 samples were obtained from the United States, Italy and Spain. From T cells, B-cell-depleted T cells, or PBMCs came the material, which was cDNA or gDNA.

The CDR3 length is 17 residues. The ends lost 1 base at V and 3 bases at J; junction bases unmatched: 8. The germline V gene encodes CDR1 SGHVS and CDR2 FQNEAQ. In the study's own analysis: Cell counts per sample came from amplifying reference gene primers. The method was immunoSEQ multiplex PCR; TCRdb's version includes in-frame clones alone and lacks a portion of them. That table furnishes V, J and clone size, whereas the DNA furnished D and trimming. Of some 61,000 clones detected, roughly 85% appear once; the ten largest clones hold 6.5% to 9%. The chain couples TRBV7-8 to TRBJ2-2, with 7 bases matching TRBD2. The sequenced sample consisted of peripheral blood. This sequence was found in a man under 40 with acute or convalescent COVID-19. The CDR3 protein is CASSLVRASGYTGELFF. The CDR3, as DNA: TGTGCCAGCAGCTTAGTTCGGGCTAGCGGTTACACCGGGGAGCTGTTTTTT. The whole variable domain, filled in from reference TRBV7-8 and TRBJ2-2, reads GAGVSQSPRYKVAKRGQDVALRCDPISGHVSLFWYQQALGQGPEFLTYFQNEAQLDKSGLPSDRFFAERPEGSVSTLKIQRTQQEDSAVYLCASSLVRASGYTGELFFGEGSRLTVL.